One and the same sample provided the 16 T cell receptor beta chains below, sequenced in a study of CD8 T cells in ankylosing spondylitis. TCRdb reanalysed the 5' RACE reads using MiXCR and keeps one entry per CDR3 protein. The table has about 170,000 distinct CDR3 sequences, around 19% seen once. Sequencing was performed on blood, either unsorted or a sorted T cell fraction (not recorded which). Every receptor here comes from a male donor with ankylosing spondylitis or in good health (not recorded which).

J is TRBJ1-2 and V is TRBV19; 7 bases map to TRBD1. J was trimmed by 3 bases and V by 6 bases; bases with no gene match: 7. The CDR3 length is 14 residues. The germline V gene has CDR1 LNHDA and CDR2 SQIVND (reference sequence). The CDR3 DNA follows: TGTGCCAGTAGGAGGGACAGTTCTGACTATGGCTACACCTTC. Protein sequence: CASRRDSSDYGYTF.

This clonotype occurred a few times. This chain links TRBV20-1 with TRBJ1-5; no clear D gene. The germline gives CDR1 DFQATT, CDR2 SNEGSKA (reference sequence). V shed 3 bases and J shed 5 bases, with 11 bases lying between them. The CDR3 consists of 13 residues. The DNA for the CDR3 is TGCAGTGCTAGTCTGAAGTGGGATCAGCCCCAGCATTTT. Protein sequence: CSASLKWDQPQHF.

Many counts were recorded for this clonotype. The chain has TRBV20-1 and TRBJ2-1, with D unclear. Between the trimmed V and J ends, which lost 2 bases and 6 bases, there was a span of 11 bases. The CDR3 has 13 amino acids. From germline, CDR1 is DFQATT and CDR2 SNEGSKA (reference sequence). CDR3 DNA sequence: TGCAGTGCTAGAAATTACTACAGCAATGAGCAGTTCTTC. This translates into CSARNYYSNEQFF.

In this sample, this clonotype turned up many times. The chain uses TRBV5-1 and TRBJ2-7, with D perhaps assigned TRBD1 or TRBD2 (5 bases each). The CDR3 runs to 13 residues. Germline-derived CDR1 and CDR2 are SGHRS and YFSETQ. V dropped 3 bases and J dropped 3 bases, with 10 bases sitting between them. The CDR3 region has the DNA TGCGCCAGCAGCTGGCAGGGAGACTACGAGCAGTACTTC. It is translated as CASSWQGDYEQYF.

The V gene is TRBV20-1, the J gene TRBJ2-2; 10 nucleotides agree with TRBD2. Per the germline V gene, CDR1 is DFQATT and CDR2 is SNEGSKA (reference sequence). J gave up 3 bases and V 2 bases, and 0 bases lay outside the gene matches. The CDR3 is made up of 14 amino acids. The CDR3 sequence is CSARLAGDTGELFF. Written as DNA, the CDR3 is TGCAGTGCTAGACTAGCGGGAGACACCGGGGAGCTGTTTTTT.

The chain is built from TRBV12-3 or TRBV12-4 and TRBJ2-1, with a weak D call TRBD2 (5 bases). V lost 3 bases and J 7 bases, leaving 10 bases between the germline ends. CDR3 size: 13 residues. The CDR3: CASSFAGTNEQFF. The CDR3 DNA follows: TGTGCCAGCAGTTTCGCGGGTACGAATGAGCAGTTCTTC.

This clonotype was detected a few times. The CDR3 DNA sequence: TGTGCCAGCAGCATCGGGACTAGCGGGAGCACAGATACGCAGTATTTT. Amino acid sequence: CASSIGTSGSTDTQYF. The chain joins TRBV5-4 to TRBJ2-3; 12 bases match TRBD2. The J segment lost 0 bases and the V segment lost 4 bases, leaving 3 bases of the junction unmatched. This CDR3 spans 16 amino acids. Germline-derived CDR1 and CDR2 are SGHNT and YYREEE (reference sequence).

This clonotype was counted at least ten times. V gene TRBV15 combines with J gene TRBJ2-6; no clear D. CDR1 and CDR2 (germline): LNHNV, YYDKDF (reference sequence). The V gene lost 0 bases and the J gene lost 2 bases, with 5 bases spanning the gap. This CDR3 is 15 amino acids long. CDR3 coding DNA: TGTGCCACCAGCAGAGACAAGGCTGGGGCCAACGTCCTGACTTTC. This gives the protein CATSRDKAGANVLTF.

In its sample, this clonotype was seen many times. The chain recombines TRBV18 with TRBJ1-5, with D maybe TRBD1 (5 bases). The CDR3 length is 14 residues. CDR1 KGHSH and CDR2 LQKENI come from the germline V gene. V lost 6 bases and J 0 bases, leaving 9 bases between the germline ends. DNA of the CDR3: TGTGCCAGCTCCCGAGACAGTAGCAATCAGCCCCAGCATTTT. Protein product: CASSRDSSNQPQHF. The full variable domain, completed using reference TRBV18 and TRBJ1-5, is NAGVMQNPRHLVRRRGQEARLRCSPMKGHSHVYWYRQLPEEGLKFMVYLQKENIIDESGMPKERFSAEFPKEGPSILRIQQVVRGDSAAYFCASSRDSSNQPQHFGDGTRLSIL.

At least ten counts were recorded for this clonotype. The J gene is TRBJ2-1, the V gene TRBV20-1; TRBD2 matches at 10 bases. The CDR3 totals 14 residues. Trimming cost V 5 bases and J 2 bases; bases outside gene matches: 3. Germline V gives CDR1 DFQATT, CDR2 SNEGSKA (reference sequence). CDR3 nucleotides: TGCAGTGCTGAACTAGCGGGGACCTACAATGAGCAGTTCTTC. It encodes CSAELAGTYNEQFF.

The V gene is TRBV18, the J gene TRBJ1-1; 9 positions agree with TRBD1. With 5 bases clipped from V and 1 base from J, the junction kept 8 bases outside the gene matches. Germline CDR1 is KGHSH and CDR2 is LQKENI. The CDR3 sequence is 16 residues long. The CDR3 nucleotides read TGTGCCAGCTCAGGCACCGGACAGGGGAGGAACACTGAAGCTTTCTTT. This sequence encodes CASSGTGQGRNTEAFF.

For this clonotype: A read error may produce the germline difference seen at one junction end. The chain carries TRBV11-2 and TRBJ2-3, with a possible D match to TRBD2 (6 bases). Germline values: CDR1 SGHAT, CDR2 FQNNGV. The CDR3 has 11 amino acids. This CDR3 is CASSLGSGRLF. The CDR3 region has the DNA TGTGCCAGCAGCTTAGGGTCAGGGAGGTTATTC.

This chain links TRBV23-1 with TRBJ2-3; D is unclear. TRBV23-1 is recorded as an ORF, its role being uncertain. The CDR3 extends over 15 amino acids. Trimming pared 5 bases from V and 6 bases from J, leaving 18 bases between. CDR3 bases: TGCGCCAGCAGTTCTGAGGAGATGCTGAGGGATACGCAGTATTTT. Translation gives CASSSEEMLRDTQYF.

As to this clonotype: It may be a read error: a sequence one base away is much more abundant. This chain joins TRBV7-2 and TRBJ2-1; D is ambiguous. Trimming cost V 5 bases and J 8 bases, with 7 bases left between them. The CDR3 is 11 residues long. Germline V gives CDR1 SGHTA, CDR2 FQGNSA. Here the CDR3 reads CASSVNDEQFF. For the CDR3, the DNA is TGTGCCAGCAGCGTTAACGATGAGCAGTTCTTC.

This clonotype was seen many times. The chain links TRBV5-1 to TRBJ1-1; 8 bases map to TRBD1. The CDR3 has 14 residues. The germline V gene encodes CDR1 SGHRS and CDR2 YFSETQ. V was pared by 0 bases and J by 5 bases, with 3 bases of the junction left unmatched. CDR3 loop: CASSLETGGTEAFF. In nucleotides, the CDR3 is TGCGCCAGCAGCTTGGAAACAGGGGGTACTGAAGCTTTCTTT.

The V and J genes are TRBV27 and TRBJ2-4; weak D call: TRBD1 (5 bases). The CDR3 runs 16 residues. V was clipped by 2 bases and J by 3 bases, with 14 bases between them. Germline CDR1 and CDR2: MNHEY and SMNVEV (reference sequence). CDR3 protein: CASSLKGPWGKNIQYF. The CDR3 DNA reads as TGTGCCAGCAGTTTAAAGGGGCCCTGGGGCAAAAACATTCAGTACTTC.